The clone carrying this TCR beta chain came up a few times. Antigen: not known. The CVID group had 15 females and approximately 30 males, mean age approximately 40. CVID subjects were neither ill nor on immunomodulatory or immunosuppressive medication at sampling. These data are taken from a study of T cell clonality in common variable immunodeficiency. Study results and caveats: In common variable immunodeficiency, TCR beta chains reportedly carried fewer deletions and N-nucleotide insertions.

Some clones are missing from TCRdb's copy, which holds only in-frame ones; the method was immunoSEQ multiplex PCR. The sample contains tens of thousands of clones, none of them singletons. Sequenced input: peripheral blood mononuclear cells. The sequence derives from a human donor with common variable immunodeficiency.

The sequenced part of the CDR3 DNA is TGCAGCGTTGTGGGACAGGGCAATCAGCCC. It codes for CSVVGQGNQP. The complete CDR3 reads CSVVGQGNQPQHF. The chain carries TRBV29-1 and TRBJ1-5; 8 nucleotides agree with TRBD1. Read coverage stops 3 residues before the CDR3 terminus; the germline J gene supplies the remainder. The CDR3 length is 13 residues. The germline V gene encodes CDR1 SQVTM and CDR2 ANQGSEA. The junction had 1 base not matched to a gene; V was cut back by 4 bases and J by 2 bases. The variable domain in full, with the rest retrieved from reference TRBV29-1 and TRBJ1-5, is SAVISQKPSRDICQRGTSLTIQCQVDSQVTMMFWYRQQPGQSLTLIATANQGSEATYESGFVIDKFPISRPNLTFSTLTVSNMSPEDSSIYLCSVVGQGNQPQHFGDGTRLSIL.